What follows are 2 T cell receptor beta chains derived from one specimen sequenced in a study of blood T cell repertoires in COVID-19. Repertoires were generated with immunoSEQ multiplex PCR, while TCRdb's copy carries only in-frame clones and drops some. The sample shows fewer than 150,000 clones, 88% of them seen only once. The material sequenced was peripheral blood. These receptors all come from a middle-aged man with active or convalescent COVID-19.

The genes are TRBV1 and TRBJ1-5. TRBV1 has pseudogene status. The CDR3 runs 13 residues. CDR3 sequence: CTSPGGEDQPQHF. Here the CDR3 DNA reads TGCACCAGCCCCGGGGGGGAGGATCAGCCCCAGCATTTT.

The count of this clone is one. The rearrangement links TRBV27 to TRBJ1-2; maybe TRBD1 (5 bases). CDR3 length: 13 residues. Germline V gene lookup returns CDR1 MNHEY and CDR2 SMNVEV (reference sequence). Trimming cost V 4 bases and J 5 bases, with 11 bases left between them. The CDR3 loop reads CASSSGGFYGYTF. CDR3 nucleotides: TGTGCCAGCAGTTCGGGGGGATTTTATGGCTACACCTTC.